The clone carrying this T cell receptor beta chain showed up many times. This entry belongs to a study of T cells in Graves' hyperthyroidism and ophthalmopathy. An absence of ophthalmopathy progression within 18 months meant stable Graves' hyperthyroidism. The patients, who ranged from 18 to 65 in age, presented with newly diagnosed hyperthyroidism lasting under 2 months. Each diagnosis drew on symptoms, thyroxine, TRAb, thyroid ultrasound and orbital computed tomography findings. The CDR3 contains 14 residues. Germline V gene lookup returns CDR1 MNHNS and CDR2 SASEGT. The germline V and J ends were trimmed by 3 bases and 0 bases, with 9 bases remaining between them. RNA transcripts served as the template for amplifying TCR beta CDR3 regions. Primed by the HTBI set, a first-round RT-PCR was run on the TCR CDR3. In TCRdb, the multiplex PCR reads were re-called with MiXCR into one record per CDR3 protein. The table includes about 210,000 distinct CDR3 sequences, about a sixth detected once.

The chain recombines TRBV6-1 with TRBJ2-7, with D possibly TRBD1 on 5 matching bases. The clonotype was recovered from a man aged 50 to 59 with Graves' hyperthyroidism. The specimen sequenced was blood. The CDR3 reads CASSEPRGSYEQYF. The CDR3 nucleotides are TGTGCCAGCAGTGAGCCAAGGGGCTCCTACGAGCAGTACTTC.